This TCR beta chain was obtained from a study of blood T cell repertoires in COVID-19. Across the study: The study drew acute and convalescent COVID-19 samples from the United States, Italy and Spain. PBMCs, B-cell-depleted T cells, or T cells were the source of the cDNA or gDNA that made up the material.

V was clipped by 8 bases and J by 4 bases, with 14 bases between them. This CDR3 has 13 amino acids. Germline V lookup: CDR1 MDHEN, CDR2 SYDVKM. Methods used by the authors: Reference gene primer amplification in the assay estimated nucleated cell counts. Sequenced by immunoSEQ multiplex PCR; TCRdb stores in-frame clones only, minus some. The V and J calls and the clone size are those of that table, but D and trimming were determined from the DNA. There are about 260,000 clones in the sample; 84% occur only once, and more than 1.5% lies in the top ten. This clonotype was sampled from a woman between 35 and 50 years old who had recovered from COVID-19. The sample comprised peripheral blood. The chain carries TRBV28 and TRBJ1-2; a weak D match, TRBD1 (6 bases). The CDR3 sequence: CASWGQDPYGYTF. DNA of the CDR3: TGTGCCAGCTGGGGGCAGGACCCCTATGGCTACACCTTC.